These 16 T cell receptor beta chains were sequenced from one sample in a study of somatic mutations in cytotoxic T cells in rheumatoid arthritis. TCRdb keeps only in-frame clones here, not all; method: immunoSEQ multiplex PCR. The table shows 15,000 to 25,000 clones, with over 75% occurring only once. Sequencing was done on a sample of CD8+ T cells sorted from blood. The receptor source for this set is a woman aged 50 to 65 in good health.

V and J are TRBV5-4 and TRBJ2-1, with 10 bases aligning to TRBD2. This CDR3 spans 17 amino acids. The V segment lost 3 bases and the J segment 6 bases; nucleotides outside the gene matches: 12. Germline-derived CDR1 and CDR2 are SGHNT and YYREEE (reference sequence). CDR3 nucleotide sequence: TGTGCCAGCAGCTCTGACCCAGCGGGGGGGCCCCTCAATGAGCAGTTCTTC. This gives the protein CASSSDPAGGPLNEQFF. The full variable domain, its missing parts supplied by reference TRBV5-4 and TRBJ2-1, is ETGVTQSPTHLIKTRGQQVTLRCSSQSGHNTVSWYQQALGQGPQFIFQYYREEENGRGNFPPRFSGLQFPNYSSELNVNALELDDSALYLCASSSDPAGGPLNEQFFGPGTRLTVL.

The chain links TRBV7-2 to TRBJ2-7; D possibly corresponds to TRBD2 (6 bases). CDR3 length equals 14 residues. V lost 5 bases, J lost 4 bases, and 15 bases lay in between. Germline CDR1 reads SGHTA; CDR2 reads FQGNSA. The CDR3 region is CASSQLAWGYEQYF. As DNA, the CDR3 is TGTGCCAGCAGCCAACTAGCTTGGGGATACGAGCAGTACTTC.

The CDR3 nucleotides read TGTGCCTGGAGGACAGGGGGCACTGGCTACACCTTC. This sequence encodes CAWRTGGTGYTF. The gene calls are TRBV30 and TRBJ1-2; 10 bases are shared with TRBD1. The V gene end was trimmed by 3 bases and the J gene end by 7 bases; junction bases not matched to a gene: 2. This CDR3 region has 12 residues. Germline V gene lookup returns CDR1 GTSNPN and CDR2 SVGIG (reference sequence).

J is TRBJ1-1 and V is TRBV4-1; D call uncertain. Per germline, CDR1 MGHRA and CDR2 YSYEKL. Trimming cost V 0 bases and J 9 bases, with 11 bases left between them. CDR3 length: 13 amino acids. CDR3 amino acids: CASSQERLKQAFF. CDR3 in DNA: TGCGCCAGCAGCCAAGAAAGATTGAAACAAGCTTTCTTT.

This clone was found once. V and J are TRBV9 and TRBJ1-6; D is unclear. The CDR3 consists of 17 residues. Germline V gene data show CDR1 as SGDLS and CDR2 as YYNGEE. Trimming removed 0 bases at V and 0 bases at J, with 10 bases between. CDR3 coding DNA: TGTGCCAGCAGCGTAGAACCATCTAGCTCCTATAATTCACCCCTCCACTTT. Residues: CASSVEPSSSYNSPLHF.

This chain joins TRBV4-3 and TRBJ2-4; tentative D call: TRBD2 (6 bases). Germline CDR1 is LGHNA and CDR2 is YSLEER. The CDR3 loop spans 14 amino acids. V dropped 3 bases and J dropped 9 bases, with 15 bases sitting between them. The CDR3 coding sequence is TGCGCCAGCAGCCAGGATCCGGGACTGGGCATTCAGTACTTC. Translation: CASSQDPGLGIQYF.

This sequence joins TRBV9 and TRBJ2-6; 7 nucleotides agree with TRBD1. In germline, CDR1 is SGDLS, CDR2 YYNGEE. The CDR3 has 17 residues. The V segment lost 2 bases and the J segment 0 bases; nucleotides outside the gene matches: 5. CDR3 bases: TGTGCCAGCAGCGTCCGACAGGGCTTCTCTGGGGCCAACGTCCTGACTTTC. This encodes CASSVRQGFSGANVLTF.

V usage is TRBV19 and J usage is TRBJ2-3; D possibly corresponds to TRBD1 (6 bases). The CDR3 runs to 15 residues. V was pared by 1 base and J by 0 bases, with 8 bases between. In germline, CDR1 is LNHDA, CDR2 SQIVND (reference sequence). This CDR3 is CASSIVGASTDTQYF. DNA for the CDR3: TGTGCCAGTAGTATAGTGGGGGCTAGCACAGATACGCAGTATTTT.

This clone was picked up one time. V and J are TRBV9 and TRBJ2-2; D is undetermined. Per the germline V gene, CDR1 is SGDLS and CDR2 is YYNGEE. This CDR3 region has 14 residues. Trimming pared 0 bases from V and 6 bases from J, leaving 9 bases between. Written as DNA, the CDR3 is TGTGCCAGCAGCGTAGCTAGGATCCCCGGGGAGCTGTTTTTT. Protein product: CASSVARIPGELFF.

Note on this clone: Other DNA sequences in the sample encode the same CDR3. The V gene is TRBV27, the J gene TRBJ2-2; no clear D gene. The germline V gene has CDR1 MNHEY and CDR2 SMNVEV (reference sequence). The CDR3 covers 13 residues. V was pared by 0 bases and J by 4 bases, with 3 bases between. The CDR3 is CASSLSTTGELFF. Written as DNA, the CDR3 is TGTGCCAGCAGTTTATCTACCACCGGGGAGCTGTTTTTT.

The chain uses TRBV30 and TRBJ2-3; D is ambiguous. Germline values: CDR1 GTSNPN, CDR2 SVGIG (reference sequence). The CDR3 length is 12 residues. V gave up 7 bases and J gave up 0 bases, with 8 bases separating them. CDR3: CASYSSTDTQYF. The CDR3 DNA reads as TGTGCCTCGTATTCTAGCACAGATACGCAGTATTTT.

The gene calls are TRBV7-9 and TRBJ1-1; D possibly corresponds to TRBD1 (5 bases). Germline assignment: CDR1 SEHNR and CDR2 FQNEAQ (reference sequence). With 5 bases removed from V and 4 bases from J, the gap between germline ends came to 8 bases. The CDR3 extends over 12 amino acids. CDR3 nucleotides: TGTGCCAGCAGCGGGGCGGGCACTGAAGCTTTCTTT. Amino acid sequence: CASSGAGTEAFF.

This rearrangement joins TRBV30 to TRBJ2-1; 10 bases agree with TRBD2. V dropped 4 bases and J dropped 5; count of bases not matched to a gene: 5. Germline CDR1 GTSNPN, CDR2 SVGIG (reference sequence). This CDR3 has 14 residues. This CDR3 is CAWKLGLADNEQFF. CDR3 nucleotides: TGTGCCTGGAAACTTGGACTAGCGGACAATGAGCAGTTCTTC.

V and J are TRBV30 and TRBJ1-3, with no clear D. CDR3 length: 15 amino acids. Trimming pared 1 base from V and 0 bases from J, leaving 10 bases between. The germline gives CDR1 GTSNPN, CDR2 SVGIG (reference sequence). CDR3: CAWSGLKISGNTIYF. The CDR3 bases are TGTGCCTGGAGTGGATTAAAAATCTCTGGAAACACCATATATTTT.

J is TRBJ2-1 and V is TRBV5-4, with 8 bases that match TRBD2. V gave up 4 bases and J gave up 3 bases; unmatched junction bases: 3. The CDR3 runs to 14 residues. Germline CDR1 SGHNT, CDR2 YYREEE (reference sequence). This CDR3 is CASSAAGGYNEQFF. In DNA, the CDR3 is TGTGCCAGCAGCGCCGCGGGGGGCTACAATGAGCAGTTCTTC.

The rearrangement links TRBV27 to TRBJ2-7; no clear D. The length of the CDR3 is 11 residues. CDR1 is MNHEY, CDR2 SMNVEV, per germline (reference sequence). V lost 4 bases and J 6 bases, leaving 7 bases between the germline ends. CDR3 DNA sequence: TGTGCCAGCAGTTCCGACACCGAGCAGTACTTC. Translated: CASSSDTEQYF.